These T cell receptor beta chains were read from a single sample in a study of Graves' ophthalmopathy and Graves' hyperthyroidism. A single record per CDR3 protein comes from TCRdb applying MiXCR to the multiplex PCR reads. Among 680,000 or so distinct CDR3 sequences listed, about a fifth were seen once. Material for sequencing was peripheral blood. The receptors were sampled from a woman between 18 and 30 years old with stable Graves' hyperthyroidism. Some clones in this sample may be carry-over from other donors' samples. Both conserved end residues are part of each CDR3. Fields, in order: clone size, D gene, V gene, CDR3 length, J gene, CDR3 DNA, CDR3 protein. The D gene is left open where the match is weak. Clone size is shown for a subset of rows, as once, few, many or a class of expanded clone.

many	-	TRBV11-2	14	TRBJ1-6	TGTGCCAGCAGCTTCGAAGGTGGTTCTTCACCCCTCCACTTT	CASSFEGGSSPLHF
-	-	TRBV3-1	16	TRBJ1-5	TGTGCCAGCAGCCAAACCGACTCGGGGCCGACCCAGCCCCAGCATTTT	CASSQTDSGPTQPQHF
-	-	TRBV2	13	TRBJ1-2	TGTGCCAGGGAGGCAGACCATAACTATGGCTACACCTTC	CAREADHNYGYTF
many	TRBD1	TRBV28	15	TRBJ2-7	TGTGCCAGCAGTTTGAGGGACAGGGGCCCCTACGAGCAGTACTTC	CASSLRDRGPYEQYF
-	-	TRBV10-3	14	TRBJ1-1	TGTGCCATCAGTGAGTCCGGGCAGAACACTGAAGCTTTCTTT	CAISESGQNTEAFF
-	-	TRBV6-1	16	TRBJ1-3	TGTGCCAGCAGTGAAGGCGTCAGGCTAATTGGAAACACCATATATTTT	CASSEGVRLIGNTIYF
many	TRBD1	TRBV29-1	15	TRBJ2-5	TGCAGCGTTGGTTCCGGGACAGTTGGGGGAGAGACCCAGTACTTC	CSVGSGTVGGETQYF
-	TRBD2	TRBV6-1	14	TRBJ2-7	TGTGCCAGCAGTGGCGGACTAGCTCCCTACGAGCAGTACTTC	CASSGGLAPYEQYF
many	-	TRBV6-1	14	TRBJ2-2	TGTGCCAGCAGTACCCCGGTAAACACCGGGGAGCTGTTTTTT	CASSTPVNTGELFF
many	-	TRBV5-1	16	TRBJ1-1	TGCGCCAGCAGCTTGGTACTCGGAACTTGGAACACTGAAGCTTTCTTT	CASSLVLGTWNTEAFF
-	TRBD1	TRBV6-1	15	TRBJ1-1	TGTGCCAGCAGTAGACGGACAGGGGAGAACACTGAAGCTTTCTTT	CASSRRTGENTEAFF
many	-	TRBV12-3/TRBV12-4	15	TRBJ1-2	TGTGCCAGCAGTCCCCGATCCCAAGGGGGAACTGGCTACACCTTC	CASSPRSQGGTGYTF
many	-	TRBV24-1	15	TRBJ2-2	TGTGCCACCAGTGACCGGGGACTGGCCACCGGGGAGCTGTTTTTT	CATSDRGLATGELFF
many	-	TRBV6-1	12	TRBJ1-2	TGTGCCAGCACCCTCCCCACGGATGGCTACACCTTC	CASTLPTDGYTF
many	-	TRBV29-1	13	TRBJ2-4	TGCAGCGTTGGGCGCCGGTCCGAGAACATTCAGTACTTC	CSVGRRSENIQYF
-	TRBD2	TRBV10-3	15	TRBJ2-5	TGTGCCAGCGGGGGTCAGGGTCTTGAGGTTGAGACCCAGTACTTC	CASGGQGLEVETQYF
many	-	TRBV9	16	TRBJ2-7	TGTGCCAGCAGCGTAGGCCCCTCTAGGACCGACTACGAGCAGTACTTC	CASSVGPSRTDYEQYF
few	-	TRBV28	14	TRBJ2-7	TGTGCCAGCAGTTTGGCGGGACACCCCTTCGAGCAGTACTTC	CASSLAGHPFEQYF
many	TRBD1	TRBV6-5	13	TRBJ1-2	TGTGCCAGCAGTTACCCGGACAGGCGAGGCTACACCTTC	CASSYPDRRGYTF
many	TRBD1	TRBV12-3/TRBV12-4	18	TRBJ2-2	TGTGCCAGCAGTTTGCGGACAGGGGGCCATCCGAACACCGGGGAGCTGTTTTTT	CASSLRTGGHPNTGELFF
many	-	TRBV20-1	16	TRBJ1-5	TGCAGTGCCAGCGGCCTGGGGGCTTATAGCAATCAGCCCCAGCATTTT	CSASGLGAYSNQPQHF
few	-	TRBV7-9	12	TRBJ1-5	TGTGCCAGCAGCTTTGTAGATCAGCCCCAACATTTT	CASSFVDQPQHF
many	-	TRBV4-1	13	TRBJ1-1	TGCGCCAGCAGCCAAGAACTGCGAACTGAAGCTTTCTTT	CASSQELRTEAFF
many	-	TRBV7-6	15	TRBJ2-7	TGTGCCAGCAGCCCCTCTGACCAAGCCTCCTACGAGCAGTACTTC	CASSPSDQASYEQYF
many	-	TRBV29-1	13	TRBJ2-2	TGCAGCGTTGGGCACAGTAGCACCGGGGAGCTGTTTTTT	CSVGHSSTGELFF
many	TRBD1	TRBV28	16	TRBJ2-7	TGTGCCAGCAGCCGCAGAACAGGGGATCCCCCCTACGAGCAGTACTTC	CASSRRTGDPPYEQYF
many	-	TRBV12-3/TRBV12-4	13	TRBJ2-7	TGTGCCAGCAGTTTAGACGGGAGTAGTTCGCAGTACTTC	CASSLDGSSSQYF
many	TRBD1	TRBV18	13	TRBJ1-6	TGTGCCAGCTCTCCGGACAGGCACTCACCCCTCCACTTT	CASSPDRHSPLHF
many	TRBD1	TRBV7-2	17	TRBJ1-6	TGTGCCAGCAGTGGTCGGACAGGGGGAATTTTTGATTCACCCCTCCACTTT	CASSGRTGGIFDSPLHF
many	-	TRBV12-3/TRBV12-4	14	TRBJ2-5	TGTGCCAGCAGTTTGGGACACCTCCAAGAGACCCAGTACTTC	CASSLGHLQETQYF
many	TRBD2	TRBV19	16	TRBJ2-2	TGTGCCAGTAGTACCTCGGCTAGCGGGACAGCCGGGGAGCTGTTTTTT	CASSTSASGTAGELFF
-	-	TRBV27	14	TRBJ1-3	TGTGCCAGCAGTTCCGAATCAAAGGCAAACACCATATATTTT	CASSSESKANTIYF
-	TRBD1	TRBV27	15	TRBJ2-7	TGTGCCAGCAGTTTCACCGGGACAGGGCACTACGAGCAGTACTTC	CASSFTGTGHYEQYF
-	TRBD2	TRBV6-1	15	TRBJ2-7	TGTGCCAGCAGTGAGGATGCGGGAGCGAACTACGAGCAGTACTTC	CASSEDAGANYEQYF
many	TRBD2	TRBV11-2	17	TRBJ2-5	TGTGCCAGCAGCTTAGATCCCCCCCCTGTAGGGGAGGGGACCCAGTACTTC	CASSLDPPPVGEGTQYF
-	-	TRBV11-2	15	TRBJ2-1	TGTGCCAGCAGCTTATCCAGTGGGAGTTACACTGAGCAGTTCTTC	CASSLSSGSYTEQFF
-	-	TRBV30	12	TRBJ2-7	TGTGCCTGGAGCTACACCTCCTACGAGCAGTACTTC	CAWSYTSYEQYF
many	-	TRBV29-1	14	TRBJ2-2	TGCAGCGTTGGGACGACAACGAACACCGGGGAGCTGTTTTTT	CSVGTTTNTGELFF
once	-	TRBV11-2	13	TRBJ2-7	TGTGCCAGCGGGGACGCCAAATCCTTCGGGCAGTACTTC	CASGDAKSFGQYF
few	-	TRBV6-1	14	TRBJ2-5	TGTGCCAGCAGTGAAGGAAGGGGTACGGGGACCCAGTACTTC	CASSEGRGTGTQYF
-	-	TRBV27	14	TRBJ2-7	TGTGCCAGCAGTCCCCTTTCGGGACCCTACGAGCAGTACTTC	CASSPLSGPYEQYF
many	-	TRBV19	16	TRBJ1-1	TGTGCCAGTAGTATAGGTTGGGACGGCATGAACACTGAAGCTTTCTTT	CASSIGWDGMNTEAFF
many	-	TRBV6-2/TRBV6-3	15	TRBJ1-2	TGTGCCAGCAGTTACTCGACGGGGACCGCGGTCGGCTACACCTTC	CASSYSTGTAVGYTF
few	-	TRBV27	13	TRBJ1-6	TGTGCCAGCAGTTTATACACCAATTCACCCCTCCACTTT	CASSLYTNSPLHF
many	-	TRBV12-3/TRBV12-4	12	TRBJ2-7	TGTGCCAGCAGTTTTGCCACAAGCGAGCAGTACTTC	CASSFATSEQYF
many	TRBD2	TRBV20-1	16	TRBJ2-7	TGCAGTGCTGATAGTAGCGGGAGGGCCCTGTCCTACGAGCAGTACTTC	CSADSSGRALSYEQYF
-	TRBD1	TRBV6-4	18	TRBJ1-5	TGTGCCAGCAGAGACAGGGGAACTCGTCTCAGTAGCAATCAGCCCCAGCATTTT	CASRDRGTRLSSNQPQHF
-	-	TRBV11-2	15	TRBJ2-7	TGTGCCAGCAGCCATAGCGGTCAGGGCCCCTACGAGCAGTACTTC	CASSHSGQGPYEQYF
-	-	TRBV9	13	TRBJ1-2	TGTGCCAGCAGCGTATTTGAAGGGAATGGCTACACCTTC	CASSVFEGNGYTF
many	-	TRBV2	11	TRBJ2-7	TGTGCCAGCAGTCCAGGGGTCGAGCAGTACTTC	CASSPGVEQYF
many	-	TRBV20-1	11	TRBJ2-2	TGCAGTGCTAGGTTCTCCGGGGAGCTGTTTTTT	CSARFSGELFF
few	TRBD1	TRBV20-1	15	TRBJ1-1	TGCAGTGCTATGCAGGGGGCAAACCCCCTACTTTTGGCTTTCTTT	CSAMQGANPLLLAFF
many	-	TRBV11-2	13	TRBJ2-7	TGTGCCAGCAGCTTAGTAGTTCCCTACGAGCAGTACTTC	CASSLVVPYEQYF
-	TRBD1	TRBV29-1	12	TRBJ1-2	TGCAGCGTTGGAGAGGGGGCAGGTGGCTACACCTTC	CSVGEGAGGYTF
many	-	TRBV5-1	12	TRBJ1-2	TGTGCCAGCAGTTTAAACAACTATGGCTACACCTTC	CASSLNNYGYTF
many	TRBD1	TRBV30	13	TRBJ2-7	TGTGCCTGGAGTGCGGACAGGGGGTACGAGCAGTACTTC	CAWSADRGYEQYF
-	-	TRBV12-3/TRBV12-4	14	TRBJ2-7	TGTGCCAGCAGTTTAAGGACGCAGGGCTACGAGCAGTACTTC	CASSLRTQGYEQYF
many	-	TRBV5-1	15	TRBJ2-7	TGCGCCAGCAGCCACTGGACGGGACCCTCTGACGAGCAGTACTTC	CASSHWTGPSDEQYF